A single TCR beta chain is shown here with its context. The junction departs from germline at one end; a sequencing error may be responsible. Germline V gene sequence: CDR1 SGHRS, CDR2 YFSETQ. CDR3 length equals 14 residues. The source material, RNA transcripts, was used to amplify TCR beta CDR3 regions. The HTBI primer set drove a first-round RT-PCR of the TCR CDR3. TCRdb independently ran MiXCR on the multiplex PCR reads; one entry per CDR3 protein. The sample consists of roughly 840,000 distinct CDR3 sequences, around 39% of them appearing once. These data come from a study of T cells in Graves' hyperthyroidism and ophthalmopathy.

The chain links TRBV5-1 to TRBJ1-6; D ambiguous. Sequenced input: blood. The clonotype was recovered from a man aged 18-30 years with Graves' hyperthyroidism. CDR3 DNA: TGCGCCAGCAGCTTGGGAGGGATTAATTCACTCCTCCACTTT. It specifies CASSLGGINSLLHF.